These T cell receptor beta chains were read from a single sample in a study of control samples from healthy donors and cancer patients. Clones were sequenced by immunoSEQ multiplex PCR, and TCRdb holds only the in-frame ones, with some missing. The sample comprises tens of thousands of clones, approximately 90% of which are singletons, and about 15% rests with the top ten. The specimen sequenced was blood. The source of these receptors is a woman aged 65 to 85 in good health. Each CDR3 is given with its conserved first and last residue. The order of the fields is V gene, clone size, J gene, D gene, CDR3 protein, CDR3 DNA. A D gene is named only where the DNA matches it firmly. Rows may omit the clone size; those that give it use once, few, many or a size class.

TRBV4-3	NA	TRBJ2-3	TRBD1	CASSHGTGITDTQYF	TGCGCCAGCAGCCACGGGACAGGGATCACAGATACGCAGTATTTT
TRBV6-2/TRBV6-3	NA	TRBJ1-2	NA	CASSYVGDSYGYTF	TGTGCCAGCAGTTACGTAGGGGACTCTTATGGCTACACCTTC
TRBV2	NA	TRBJ1-5	NA	CASSSRGNSNQPQHF	TGTGCCAGCAGCTCTAGGGGGAATAGCAATCAGCCCCAGCATTTT
TRBV7-8	NA	TRBJ2-7	NA	CASSLVGRVYEQYF	TGTGCCAGCAGCTTAGTCGGGAGAGTCTACGAGCAGTACTTC
TRBV7-9	many	TRBJ2-7	NA	CASGDGSYEQYF	TGTGCCAGCGGGGACGGATCCTACGAGCAGTACTTC
TRBV6-5	NA	TRBJ1-2	NA	CASTSGTYGYTF	TGTGCCAGCACCAGTGGTACCTATGGCTACACCTTC
TRBV5-1	NA	TRBJ2-7	NA	CASSPPGGTYEQYF	TGCGCCAGCAGCCCCCCGGGTGGAACCTACGAGCAGTACTTC
TRBV6-5	NA	TRBJ2-7	NA	CASSTGWTYEQYF	TGTGCCAGCAGTACAGGGTGGACCTACGAGCAGTACTTC
TRBV29-1	NA	TRBJ2-1	NA	CSVERPLDEQFF	TGCAGCGTTGAAAGGCCCCTTGATGAGCAGTTCTTC
TRBV7-2	NA	TRBJ1-2	NA	CASSPGTRGYYGYTF	TGTGCCAGCAGCCCAGGGACGAGGGGGTACTATGGCTACACCTTC
TRBV5-1	NA	TRBJ2-7	TRBD2	CASSLDLRETKQYF	TGCGCCAGCAGCTTAGATCTGCGGGAGACCAAGCAGTACTTC
TRBV30	NA	TRBJ2-7	NA	CAWSRLGRNEQYF	TGTGCCTGGAGCCGACTAGGAAGGAACGAGCAGTACTTC
TRBV4-3	NA	TRBJ2-1	TRBD2	CASSQTSGSIAEQFF	TGCGCCAGCAGCCAAACTAGCGGGAGTATCGCTGAGCAGTTCTTC
TRBV6-1	NA	TRBJ1-5	NA	CASSERSQGAYQPQHF	TGTGCCAGCAGTGAACGTTCTCAAGGAGCGTATCAGCCCCAGCATTTT
TRBV27	NA	TRBJ1-4	NA	CASSWATGEKLFF	TGTGCCAGCAGTTGGGCGACGGGTGAAAAACTGTTTTTT
TRBV18	few	TRBJ1-1	NA	CASSGGLDTEAFF	TGTGCCAGCTCCGGGGGGCTGGATACTGAAGCTTTCTTT
TRBV10-3	NA	TRBJ1-2	TRBD1	CAIRSGVGQGVEEGSIGYTF	TGTGCCATACGATCAGGCGTGGGACAGGGTGTAGAGGAGGGGTCTATCGGCTACACCTTC
TRBV11-2	NA	TRBJ2-7	TRBD1	CASSHPPWTGMGYEQYF	TGTGCCAGCAGCCACCCCCCCTGGACAGGGATGGGATACGAGCAGTACTTC
TRBV6-6	NA	TRBJ1-6	NA	CASSNRGGGNSPLHF	TGTGCCAGCAGTAACCGCGGGGGTGGTAATTCACCCCTCCACTTT
TRBV29-1	few	TRBJ2-5	TRBD1	CSVSGGSETQYF	TGCAGCGTTTCAGGGGGATCAGAGACCCAGTACTTC
TRBV4-1	NA	TRBJ2-2	TRBD2	CASRLAGGNTGELFF	TGCGCCAGCAGGCTAGCGGGAGGAAACACCGGGGAGCTGTTTTTT
TRBV12-3/TRBV12-4	once	TRBJ1-2	NA	CASSSGRNYGYTF	TGTGCCAGCAGTTCGGGGCGGAACTATGGCTACACCTTC
TRBV11-3	NA	TRBJ2-4	TRBD2	CASSSSGTSGGVDNIQYF	TGTGCCAGCAGTTCATCCGGGACTAGCGGGGGGGTTGATAACATTCAGTACTTC
TRBV9	NA	TRBJ2-3	NA	CASNHLGGYTDTQYF	TGTGCCAGCAATCACCTCGGGGGATACACAGATACGCAGTATTTT
TRBV3-1/TRBV3-2	medium-sized	TRBJ1-3	NA	CASSHPDRYSGNTIYF	TGTGCCAGCAGCCACCCCGACAGGTACTCTGGAAACACCATATATTTT
TRBV18	NA	TRBJ1-2	TRBD1	CASSPSAGGSYGYTF	TGTGCCAGCTCACCATCGGCAGGGGGTTCCTATGGCTACACCTTC
TRBV9	NA	TRBJ1-3	NA	CASSVENVYSGNTIYF	TGTGCCAGCAGCGTAGAAAACGTTTACTCTGGAAACACCATATATTTT
TRBV19	once	TRBJ2-2	NA	CASSLDTGELFF	TGTGCCAGTAGCTTGGACACCGGGGAGCTGTTTTTT
TRBV5-1	NA	TRBJ2-1	NA	CASSLGYNNEQFF	TGCGCCAGCAGCTTGGGGTATAATAATGAGCAGTTCTTC
TRBV20-1	NA	TRBJ1-2	NA	CSASVAQTNYGYTF	TGCAGTGCTAGTGTCGCCCAAACTAACTATGGCTACACCTTC
TRBV5-4	once	TRBJ1-6	NA	CASSLDGSSYNSPLHF	TGTGCCAGCAGCTTGGACGGGAGCTCCTATAATTCACCCCTCCACTTT
TRBV6-4	few	TRBJ2-1	TRBD2	CASSVEAGLYNEQFF	TGTGCCAGCAGTGTTGAAGCGGGGTTATACAATGAGCAGTTCTTC
TRBV9	NA	TRBJ2-3	TRBD2	CASSVLGLAGPSTDTQYF	TGTGCCAGCAGCGTATTAGGGCTAGCGGGACCTAGCACAGATACGCAGTATTTT
TRBV27	NA	TRBJ1-2	TRBD1	CASSLSRDRGGYGYTF	TGTGCCAGCAGTTTATCTCGGGACAGGGGAGGCTATGGCTACACCTTC
TRBV5-8	NA	TRBJ2-7	NA	CASSSDYSYEQYF	TGTGCCAGCAGCTCGGACTACTCCTACGAGCAGTACTTC
TRBV2	NA	TRBJ2-3	NA	CASSANGESTDTQYF	TGTGCCAGCAGTGCCAACGGAGAGAGCACAGATACGCAGTATTTT
TRBV2	NA	TRBJ2-5	NA	CASSDYPEGTQYF	TGTGCCAGCAGTGACTACCCGGAAGGGACCCAGTACTTC
TRBV6-5	NA	TRBJ1-1	NA	CASSMGSHTEAFF	TGTGCCAGCAGTATGGGTAGTCACACTGAAGCTTTCTTT
TRBV5-1	once	TRBJ1-3	TRBD1	CASSLVPIDRGSGNTIYF	TGCGCCAGCAGCTTGGTTCCGATCGACAGGGGATCGGGAAACACCATATATTTT
TRBV9	NA	TRBJ2-3	NA	CASSVVGRGADTQYF	TGTGCCAGCAGCGTAGTAGGGAGGGGGGCAGATACGCAGTATTTT
TRBV7-8	NA	TRBJ1-5	NA	CASSRGQTYQPRHF	TGTGCCAGCAGCCGAGGACAGACCTATCAGCCCCGGCATTTT
TRBV3-1/TRBV3-2	NA	TRBJ2-1	TRBD2	CASQKGTSSNEQFF	TGTGCCAGCCAAAAGGGGACTAGTAGCAATGAGCAGTTCTTC
TRBV6-2/TRBV6-3	NA	TRBJ2-2	NA	CASSWGVAGTGELFF	TGTGCCAGCAGTTGGGGCGTCGCCGGCACCGGGGAGCTGTTTTTT
TRBV2	NA	TRBJ2-7	NA	CASSLNRGNSEQYF	TGTGCCAGCAGTTTAAACCGTGGGAACTCCGAGCAGTACTTC
TRBV5-8	NA	TRBJ1-3	NA	CASRALVVRDAGNTIYF	TGTGCCAGCAGGGCTTTGGTAGTTCGGGACGCTGGAAACACCATATATTTT
TRBV4-2	NA	TRBJ2-7	NA	CASSQDRRDEQYF	TGTGCCAGCAGCCAAGACAGGCGGGACGAGCAGTACTTC
TRBV30	NA	TRBJ1-4	NA	CAWTKQGQGTEKLFF	TGTGCCTGGACCAAACAGGGTCAGGGAACCGAAAAACTGTTTTTT
TRBV2	NA	TRBJ2-7	TRBD1	CASSLKRQGGDRSTYEQYF	TGTGCCAGCAGTCTAAAACGACAGGGTGGGGACAGGAGCACTTACGAGCAGTACTTC
TRBV6-5	NA	TRBJ1-2	TRBD1	CASSLGTGPTYGYTF	TGTGCCAGCAGTTTGGGGACAGGGCCCACATATGGCTACACCTTC
TRBV5-1	NA	TRBJ1-3	TRBD1	CASSWGQGGSGNTIYF	TGCGCCAGCAGCTGGGGACAGGGTGGCTCTGGAAACACCATATATTTT